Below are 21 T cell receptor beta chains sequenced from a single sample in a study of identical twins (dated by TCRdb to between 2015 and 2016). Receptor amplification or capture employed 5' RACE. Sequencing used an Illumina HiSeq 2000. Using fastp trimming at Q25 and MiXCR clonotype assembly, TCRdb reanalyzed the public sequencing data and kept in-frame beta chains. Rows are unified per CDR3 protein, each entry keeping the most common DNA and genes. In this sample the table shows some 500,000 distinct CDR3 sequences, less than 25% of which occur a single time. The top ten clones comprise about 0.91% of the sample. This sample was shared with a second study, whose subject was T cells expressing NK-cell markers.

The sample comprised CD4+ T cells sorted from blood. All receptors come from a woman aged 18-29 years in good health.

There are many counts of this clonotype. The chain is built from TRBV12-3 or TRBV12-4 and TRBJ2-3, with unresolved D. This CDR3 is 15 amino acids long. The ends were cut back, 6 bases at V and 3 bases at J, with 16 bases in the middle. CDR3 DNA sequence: TGTGCCAGCAGATCACACCCAGATAGGACAGATACGCAGTATTTT. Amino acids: CASRSHPDRTDTQYF.

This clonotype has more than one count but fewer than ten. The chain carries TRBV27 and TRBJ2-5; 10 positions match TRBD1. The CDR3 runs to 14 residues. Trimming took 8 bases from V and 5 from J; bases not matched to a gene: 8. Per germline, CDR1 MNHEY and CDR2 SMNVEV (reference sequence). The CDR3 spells CASGRQGAWETQYF. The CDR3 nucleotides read TGTGCCAGCGGACGACAGGGGGCGTGGGAGACCCAGTACTTC.

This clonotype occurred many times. In DNA, the CDR3 is TGTGCCAGCAGTTGGGTGGGACTAGCTAATGAGCAGTTCTTC. The encoded protein is CASSWVGLANEQFF. J is TRBJ2-1 and V is TRBV12-3 or TRBV12-4; TRBD2 matches at 9 bases. The CDR3 spans 14 residues. J lost 7 bases, V lost 4 bases, and 5 bases had no gene match.

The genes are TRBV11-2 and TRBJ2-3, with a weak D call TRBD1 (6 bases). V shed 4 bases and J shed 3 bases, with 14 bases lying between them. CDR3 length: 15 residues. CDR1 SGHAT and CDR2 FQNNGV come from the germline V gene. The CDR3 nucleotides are TGTGCCAGCAGCTCCAGGGGATTTGGTACAGATACGCAGTATTTT. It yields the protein CASSSRGFGTDTQYF.

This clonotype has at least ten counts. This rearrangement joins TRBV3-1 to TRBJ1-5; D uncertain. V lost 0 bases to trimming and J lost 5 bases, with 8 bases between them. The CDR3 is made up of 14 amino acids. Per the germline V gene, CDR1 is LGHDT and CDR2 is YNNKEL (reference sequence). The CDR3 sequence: CASSQDMGDQPQHF. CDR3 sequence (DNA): TGTGCCAGCAGCCAAGATATGGGCGATCAGCCCCAGCATTTT.

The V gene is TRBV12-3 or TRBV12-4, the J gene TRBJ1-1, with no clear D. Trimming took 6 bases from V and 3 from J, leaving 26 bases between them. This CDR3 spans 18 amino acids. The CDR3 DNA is TGTGCCAGCAGCCAGACAAGGTACCAGCGAAGAACCCACACTGAAGCTTTCTTT. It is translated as CASSQTRYQRRTHTEAFF.

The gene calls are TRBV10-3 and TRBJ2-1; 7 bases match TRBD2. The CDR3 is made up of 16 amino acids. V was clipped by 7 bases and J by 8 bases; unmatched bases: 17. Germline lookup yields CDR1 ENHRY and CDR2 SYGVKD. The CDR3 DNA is TGTGCCATCAACCCCAAAGAGGGAGGGCCAGGAGATGAGCAGTTCTTC. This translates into CAINPKEGGPGDEQFF.

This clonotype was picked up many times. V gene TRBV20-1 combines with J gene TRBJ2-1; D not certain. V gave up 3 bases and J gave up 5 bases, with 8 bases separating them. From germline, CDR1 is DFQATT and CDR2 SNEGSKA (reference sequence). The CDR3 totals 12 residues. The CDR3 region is CSASSTHNEQFF. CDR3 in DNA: TGCAGTGCTAGTTCGACTCACAATGAGCAGTTCTTC.

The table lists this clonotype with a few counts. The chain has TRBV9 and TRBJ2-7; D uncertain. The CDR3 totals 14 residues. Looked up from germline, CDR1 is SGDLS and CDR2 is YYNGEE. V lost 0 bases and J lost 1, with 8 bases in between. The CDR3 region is CASSVDGISYEQYF. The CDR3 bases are TGTGCCAGCAGCGTAGATGGGATTTCCTACGAGCAGTACTTC. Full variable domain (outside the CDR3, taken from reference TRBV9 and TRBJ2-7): DSGVTQTPKHLITATGQRVTLRCSPRSGDLSVYWYQQSLDQGLQFLIQYYNGEERAKGNILERFSAQQFPDLHSELNLSSLELGDSALYFCASSVDGISYEQYFGPGTRLTVT.

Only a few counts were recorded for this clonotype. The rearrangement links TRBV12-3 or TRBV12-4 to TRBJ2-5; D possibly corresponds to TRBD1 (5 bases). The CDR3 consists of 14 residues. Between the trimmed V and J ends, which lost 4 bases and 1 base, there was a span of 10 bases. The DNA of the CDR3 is TGTGCCAGCAGTTACAGACAGTTCCAAGAGACCCAGTACTTC. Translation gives CASSYRQFQETQYF.

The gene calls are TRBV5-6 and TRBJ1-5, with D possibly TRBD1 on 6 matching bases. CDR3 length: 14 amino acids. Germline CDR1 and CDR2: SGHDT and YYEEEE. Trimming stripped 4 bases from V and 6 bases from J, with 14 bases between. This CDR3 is CASSPAGGGQPQHF. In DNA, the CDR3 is TGTGCCAGCAGCCCTGCTGGGGGCGGTCAGCCCCAGCATTTT.

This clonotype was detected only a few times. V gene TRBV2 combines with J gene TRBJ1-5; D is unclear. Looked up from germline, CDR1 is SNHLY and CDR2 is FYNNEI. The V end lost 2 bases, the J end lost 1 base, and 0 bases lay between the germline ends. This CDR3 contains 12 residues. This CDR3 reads CASSESNQPQHF. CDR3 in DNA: TGTGCCAGCAGTGAAAGCAATCAGCCCCAGCATTTT. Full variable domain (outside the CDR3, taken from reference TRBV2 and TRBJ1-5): EPEVTQTPSHQVTQMGQEVILRCVPISNHLYFYWYRQILGQKVEFLVSFYNNEISEKSEIFDDQFSVERPDGSNFTLKIRSTKLEDSAMYFCASSESNQPQHFGDGTRLSIL.

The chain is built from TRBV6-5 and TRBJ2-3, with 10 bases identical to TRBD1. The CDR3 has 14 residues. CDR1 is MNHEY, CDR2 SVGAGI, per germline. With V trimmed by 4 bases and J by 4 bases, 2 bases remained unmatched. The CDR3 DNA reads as TGTGCCAGCAGTTGGGACAGGGGAGCAGATACGCAGTATTTT. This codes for CASSWDRGADTQYF.

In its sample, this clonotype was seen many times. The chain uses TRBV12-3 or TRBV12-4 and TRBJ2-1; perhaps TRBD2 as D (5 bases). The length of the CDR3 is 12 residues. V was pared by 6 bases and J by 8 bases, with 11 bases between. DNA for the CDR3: TGTGCCAGCAGCCCTAGGGAGTATGAGCAGTTCTTC. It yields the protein CASSPREYEQFF.

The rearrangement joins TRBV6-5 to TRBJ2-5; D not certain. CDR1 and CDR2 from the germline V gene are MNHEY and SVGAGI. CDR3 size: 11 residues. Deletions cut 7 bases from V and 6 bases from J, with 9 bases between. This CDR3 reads CASTYAKTQYF. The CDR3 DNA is TGTGCCAGCACCTACGCTAAGACCCAGTACTTC.

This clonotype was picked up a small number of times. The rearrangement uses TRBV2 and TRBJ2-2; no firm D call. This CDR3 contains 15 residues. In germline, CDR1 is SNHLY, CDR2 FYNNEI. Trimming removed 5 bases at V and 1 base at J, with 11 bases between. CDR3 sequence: CASSQQMQNTGELFF. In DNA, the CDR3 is TGTGCCAGCAGTCAGCAGATGCAGAACACCGGGGAGCTGTTTTTT. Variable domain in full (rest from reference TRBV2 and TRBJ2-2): EPEVTQTPSHQVTQMGQEVILRCVPISNHLYFYWYRQILGQKVEFLVSFYNNEISEKSEIFDDQFSVERPDGSNFTLKIRSTKLEDSAMYFCASSQQMQNTGELFFGEGSRLTVL.

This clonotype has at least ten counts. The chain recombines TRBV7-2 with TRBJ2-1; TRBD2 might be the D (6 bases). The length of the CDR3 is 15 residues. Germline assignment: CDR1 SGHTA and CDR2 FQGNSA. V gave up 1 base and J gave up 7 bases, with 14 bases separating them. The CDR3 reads CASSLGGREVNEQFF. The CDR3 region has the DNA TGTGCCAGCAGCTTAGGGGGCAGGGAGGTAAATGAGCAGTTCTTC.

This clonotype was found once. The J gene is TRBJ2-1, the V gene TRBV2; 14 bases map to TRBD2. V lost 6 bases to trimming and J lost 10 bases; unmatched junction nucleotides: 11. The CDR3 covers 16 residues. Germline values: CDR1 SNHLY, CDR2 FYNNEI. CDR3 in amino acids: CASREGLAGVRREQFF. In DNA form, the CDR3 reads TGTGCCAGCAGGGAGGGACTAGCGGGAGTTCGACGCGAGCAGTTCTTC.

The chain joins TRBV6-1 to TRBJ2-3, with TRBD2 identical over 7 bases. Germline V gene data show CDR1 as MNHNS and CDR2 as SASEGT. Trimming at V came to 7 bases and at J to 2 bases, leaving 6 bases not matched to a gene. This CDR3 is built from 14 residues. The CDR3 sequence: CASNQAGFTDTQYF. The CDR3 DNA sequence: TGTGCCAGCAACCAAGCGGGGTTCACAGATACGCAGTATTTT.

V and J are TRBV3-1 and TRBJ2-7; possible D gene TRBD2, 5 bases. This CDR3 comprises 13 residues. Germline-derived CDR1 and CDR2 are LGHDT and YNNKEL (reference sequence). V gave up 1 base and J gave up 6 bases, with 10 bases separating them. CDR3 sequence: CASSQVSSGEQYF. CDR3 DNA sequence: TGTGCCAGCAGCCAAGTTTCGAGCGGCGAGCAGTACTTC.

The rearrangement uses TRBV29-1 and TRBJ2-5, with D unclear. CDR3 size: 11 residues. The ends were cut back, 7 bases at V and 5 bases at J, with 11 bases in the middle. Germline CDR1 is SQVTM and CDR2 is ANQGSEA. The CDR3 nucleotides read TGCAGCGCTGGTTTAGGGGAGACCCAGTACTTC. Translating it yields CSAGLGETQYF.